Listed below are T cell receptor beta chains from one sample, sequenced in a study of CD8 T cells in ankylosing spondylitis. TCRdb fed the 5' RACE reads into MiXCR, producing one record per CDR3 protein. The repertoire holds hundreds of thousands of distinct CDR3 sequences, with approximately 10% as singletons. The sequenced sample was blood, either unsorted or a sorted T cell fraction (not recorded which). The receptors were gathered from a male donor with ankylosing spondylitis. Both conserved end residues are part of each CDR3. The D gene is left open where the match is weak. Not all rows give a size; the values are once, few, many and, for expanded clones, a class.

length	V	J	D	size	DNA	CDR3
14	TRBV6-5	TRBJ2-7	.	many	TGTGCCAGCAGTTACTGGAACGGACCCTACGAGCAGTACTTC	CASSYWNGPYEQYF
16	TRBV20-1	TRBJ2-7	TRBD1	few	TGCAGTGCACCGGACCCACGGAAAATAGGGGGCTGGGAGCAGTACTTC	CSAPDPRKIGGWEQYF
12	TRBV29-1	TRBJ2-7	.	few	TGCAGCGGCGGGACATGTTTGTACGAGCAGTACTTC	CSGGTCLYEQYF
15	TRBV5-1	TRBJ2-3	TRBD2	many	TGTGCCAGCAGCTTAGGACTAGCGGGCACAGATACGCAGTATTTT	CASSLGLAGTDTQYF
14	TRBV30	TRBJ2-7	.	.	TGTGCCTGGAGGTTTGGCGGGGAGAGGTACGAGCAGTACTTC	CAWRFGGERYEQYF
17	TRBV14	TRBJ2-6	.	.	TGTGCCAGCAGCCAAATCGGACGGCTCTCTGGGGCCAACGTCCTGACTTTC	CASSQIGRLSGANVLTF
12	TRBV28	TRBJ2-3	.	many	TGTGCCAGCAGTGAGGTGTCAGATACGCAGTATTTT	CASSEVSDTQYF
14	TRBV10-3	TRBJ2-7	.	.	TGTGCCATCAGTGAGGAGGCAGGAGGCGACGAGCAGTACTTC	CAISEEAGGDEQYF
15	TRBV7-2	TRBJ2-3	TRBD2	few	TGTGCCAGCAGCACTAGACGGCTAGCGGGAGATACGCAGTATTTT	CASSTRRLAGDTQYF
16	TRBV7-9	TRBJ2-1	TRBD2	few	TGTGCCAGCAGCTTTGGTGGTAGCGGGAGGGCCGGTGAGCAGTTCTTC	CASSFGGSGRAGEQFF
15	TRBV15	TRBJ2-1	.	.	TGTGCCACCAGCAGAGATCGCGGAACCTACAATGAGCAGTTCTTC	CATSRDRGTYNEQFF
13	TRBV29-1	TRBJ2-3	.	.	TGCAGCGTTGAGGGTAGGATCACAGATACGCAGTATTTT	CSVEGRITDTQYF
15	TRBV29-1	TRBJ2-2	.	many	TGCAGCGTTGAGCGCCAGGGGACGAACACCGGGGAGCTGTTTTTT	CSVERQGTNTGELFF
13	TRBV20-1	TRBJ1-5	.	few	TGCAGTGCTTACTGGACGGATAATCAGCCCCAGCATTTT	CSAYWTDNQPQHF
18	TRBV20-1	TRBJ2-5	.	few	TGCAGTGCTCCTGGGAGGTCCGGGGTAGGACAGTTCAAAGAGACCCAGTACTTC	CSAPGRSGVGQFKETQYF
16	TRBV5-5	TRBJ1-6	.	.	TGTGCCAGCAGCTGGGACGTATTGGGGTATAATTCACCCCTCCACTTT	CASSWDVLGYNSPLHF
16	TRBV27	TRBJ2-7	.	.	TGTGCCAGCAGTTTATTTGAAGGGGCGGCTACCTACGAGCAGTACTTC	CASSLFEGAATYEQYF
17	TRBV4-3	TRBJ2-2	TRBD1	.	TGCGCCAGCAGCCAGCTCCCAGGGGACAGGAACACCGGGGAGCTGTTTTTT	CASSQLPGDRNTGELFF
16	TRBV20-1	TRBJ2-5	.	few	TGCAGTGCTCCAACTACCAGGACTACCGAGAGGGAGACCCAGTACTTC	CSAPTTRTTERETQYF
18	TRBV11-2	TRBJ2-3	.	few	TGTGCCAGCAGGCTTTTTCCCCATGGTACCCGCGTAACAGATACGCAGTATTTT	CASRLFPHGTRVTDTQYF
13	TRBV5-1	TRBJ1-2	.	many	TGCGCCAGCAGCTTGACGGATTCCTATAGCTACACCTTC	CASSLTDSYSYTF
15	TRBV6-1	TRBJ2-7	TRBD1	.	TGTGCCAGCAGCGAGGGGGCAAGGGGATCCTACGAGCAGTACTTC	CASSEGARGSYEQYF
17	TRBV28	TRBJ1-2	.	.	TGTGCCAGCAGTTCACCCCTACCGACAGTCCTTCACTATGGCTACACCTTC	CASSSPLPTVLHYGYTF
14	TRBV7-6	TRBJ2-2	.	few	TGTGCCAGCAGCTTATCATGGACCACAGGGGAGCTGTTTTTT	CASSLSWTTGELFF
15	TRBV29-1	TRBJ1-1	.	few	TGCAGCGTTGAACGGCTGGGACGTGGGAACACTGAAGCTTTCTTT	CSVERLGRGNTEAFF
14	TRBV7-9	TRBJ2-1	TRBD1	.	TGTGCCAGCAGCTTAGGAGGGACAGGGGATGAGCAGTTCTTC	CASSLGGTGDEQFF
13	TRBV6-2/TRBV6-3	TRBJ1-2	.	few	TGTGCCAGCAGTTACCCCAATGAGCCTGGCTACACCTTC	CASSYPNEPGYTF
14	TRBV7-9	TRBJ1-2	TRBD1	few	TGTGCCAGCAGCTTAACTACAGGGGAGAATGGCTACACCTTC	CASSLTTGENGYTF
16	TRBV6-5	TRBJ2-7	TRBD2	.	TGTGCCAGCAGTTACTCGATATGGCGGGAGGCCGGGAAGCAGTACTTC	CASSYSIWREAGKQYF
14	TRBV10-3	TRBJ2-1	TRBD2	.	TGTGCCATCAGTGAGGGGACTAGATTCCATGAGCAGTTCTTC	CAISEGTRFHEQFF
15	TRBV6-5	TRBJ1-5	.	few	TGTGCCAGCAGTTACACGGGAGGACATGGACAGCCCCAGCATTTT	CASSYTGGHGQPQHF
14	TRBV7-2	TRBJ1-1	.	few	TGTGCCAGCAGCTTAGAGGTAACGAACACTGAAGCTTTCTTT	CASSLEVTNTEAFF
15	TRBV4-3	TRBJ1-2	TRBD1	few	TGCGCCAGCAGCCCTTTGACAGGGGGCGGCTATGGCTACACCTTC	CASSPLTGGGYGYTF
12	TRBV7-2	TRBJ1-4	.	.	TGTGCCAGCAGCGGATACAGGGAGGAACTGTTTTTT	CASSGYREELFF
16	TRBV20-1	TRBJ2-7	.	.	TGCTGTGCTAGAGCCCACCGTGAGTTCAACTCCTACGAGCAGTACTTC	CCARAHREFNSYEQYF
12	TRBV3-1	TRBJ1-2	.	many	TGTGCCAGCAGCCAAGACTACATGGGCTACACCTTC	CASSQDYMGYTF
16	TRBV12-3/TRBV12-4	TRBJ2-2	TRBD2	many	TGTGCCAGCTCATTAACTAGCGGGGGGCCCACCGGGGAGCTGTTTTTT	CASSLTSGGPTGELFF
16	TRBV4-2	TRBJ2-5	.	few	TGTGCCAGCAGCCAAGATGGCCGAGAACTCCAAGAGACCCAGTACTTC	CASSQDGRELQETQYF
14	TRBV4-2	TRBJ1-6	.	many	TGTGCCAGCAGCCAAGCACAGGACAATTCACCCCTCCACTTT	CASSQAQDNSPLHF
15	TRBV27	TRBJ2-1	TRBD2	few	TGTGCCAGCAGTCCGTTGGGACTAGCGGCCAATGAGCAGTTCTTC	CASSPLGLAANEQFF
16	TRBV4-3	TRBJ1-1	.	.	TGCGCCAGCAGCCAAGGAGTACAGAGACTGAACACTGAAGCTTTCTTT	CASSQGVQRLNTEAFF
15	TRBV7-3	TRBJ2-3	TRBD1	.	TGTGCCAGCAGCCCCTGGGGACAGCGCACAGATACGCAGTATTTT	CASSPWGQRTDTQYF
14	TRBV3-1	TRBJ2-5	TRBD1	.	TGTGCCAGCAGCCACAGGGGACAGAAAGAGACCCAGTACTTC	CASSHRGQKETQYF
14	TRBV20-1	TRBJ1-5	.	few	TGCAGTGCTCTTACGTCTGTGGTCGGTCAGCCCCAGCATTTT	CSALTSVVGQPQHF
14	TRBV29-1	TRBJ2-2	.	.	TGCAGCGTTGAACCCAGTCTGAACACCGGGGAGCTGTTTTTT	CSVEPSLNTGELFF
15	TRBV7-2	TRBJ1-6	TRBD1	few	TGTGCCAGCAGCCAGGGACAGGGGGCGAATTCACCCCTCCACTTT	CASSQGQGANSPLHF
14	TRBV20-1	TRBJ2-7	.	many	TGCAGTGCTAGACATCTAAGTCCAGGATCCGAGCAGTACTTC	CSARHLSPGSEQYF
14	TRBV12-3/TRBV12-4	TRBJ2-2	.	many	TGTGCCAGCAGTCCGGTGGGGAACACCGGGGAGCTGTTTTTT	CASSPVGNTGELFF
15	TRBV27	TRBJ2-7	.	few	TGTGCCAGCAGCCTAACGGACAGAAGCTCCTACGAGCAGTACTTC	CASSLTDRSSYEQYF
14	TRBV6-5	TRBJ2-4	.	.	TGTGCCAGCAGTTCCCTCATGGCAGGAACGATTCAGTACTTC	CASSSLMAGTIQYF
14	TRBV6-1	TRBJ1-2	.	.	TGTGCCAGCAGCTGGGGTCAGGGAATCGGAGGCTACACCTTC	CASSWGQGIGGYTF
13	TRBV11-3	TRBJ2-1	.	few	TGTGCCAGCAGCCCCCGTTTCAGTAGCGAGAAGTTCTTC	CASSPRFSSEKFF
14	TRBV29-1	TRBJ2-7	.	many	TGCAGCGTTAGGATTACCTCGGTAGGAGGCGAGCAGTACTTC	CSVRITSVGGEQYF
15	TRBV6-2/TRBV6-3	TRBJ2-7	.	few	TGTGCCAGCAGTTCCCCGGACCTCCTCTCCTACGAGCAGTACTTC	CASSSPDLLSYEQYF
14	TRBV5-6	TRBJ2-5	.	few	TGTGCCAGCAGCTCGAACAGGGACGGGAAGACCCAGTACTTC	CASSSNRDGKTQYF